The TCR beta chain under discussion was sequenced for a study of T cell responses to AZD1222 COVID-19 vaccine. Study conclusions and caveats: Clonal diversity was possibly underestimated, and the donors were mostly white British, with more females. Once two AZD1222 doses were given, Spike-specific TCR breadth and depth went up. Recipients of AZD1222 seropositive at baseline numbered only 5 or 6.

Trimming removed 4 bases at V and 0 bases at J, with 9 bases between. There are 15 residues in the CDR3. Germline V lookup: CDR1 SGHVS, CDR2 FQNEAQ. Method: immunoSEQ multiplex PCR; TCRdb's copy keeps in-frame clones and lacks some. The data hold some 180,000 clones, with 85% to 90% observed a single time. About this clone itself: Its antigen is undetermined.

This material consisted of peripheral blood, taken on day 0 of AZD1222 vaccination. The TCR originated in an adult in good health. V and J are TRBV7-8 and TRBJ1-4; D is unresolved. The CDR3: CASSSSGPTNEKLFF. The CDR3 bases are TGTGCCAGCAGCTCCAGCGGACCAACTAATGAAAAACTGTTTTTT. Full variable domain (missing parts from reference TRBV7-8 and TRBJ1-4): GAGVSQSPRYKVAKRGQDVALRCDPISGHVSLFWYQQALGQGPEFLTYFQNEAQLDKSGLPSDRFFAERPEGSVSTLKIQRTQQEDSAVYLCASSSSGPTNEKLFFGSGTQLSVL.